The following is a T cell receptor beta chain sequence with its context. Trimming took off 5 bases at V and 4 bases at J, with 9 bases between the two ends. The CDR3 sequence is 12 residues long. Germline lookup yields CDR1 DFQATT and CDR2 SNEGSKA (reference sequence). Sample-barcoded 5' priming and a J-beta primer mix drove a second PCR of roughly 6 to 12 cycles. Each CDR3 protein is one row after TCRdb ran MiXCR on the 5' RACE reads. The sample lists roughly 1.5 million distinct CDR3 sequences, under 55% seen once, with more than 4% in the top ten. The sample comes from a study of blood T cells in healthy people across ages.

Sequenced material: blood. The receptor's source is a woman between 18 and 29 years old in good health. The chain has TRBV20-1 and TRBJ2-1, with D perhaps being TRBD1 or TRBD2 (5 bases each). CDR3 sequence reads: CSALGRYNEQFF. DNA for the CDR3: TGCAGTGCTCTGGGACGGTACAATGAGCAGTTCTTC.